This T cell receptor beta chain originates from a study of vaccination effects on CD4 cells after COVID-19. Study-wide results and limits: Clones of infection and vaccine origin contracted markedly late after vaccination.

Trimming cost V 2 bases and J 1 base, with 21 bases left between them. In germline, CDR1 is MGHRA, CDR2 YSYEKL. The CDR3 length is 18 residues. Antigen-specific CD4+ T cell clonotypes were called by their expansion after viral peptide-pool culture in ViraFEST. Culturing for roughly 9 days preceded CD4+ T cell isolation. Recipients of the vaccine had no prior SARS-CoV-2 infection and negative nucleocapsid antibodies. Every well housed two million PBMC, which grew in culture alongside around 10 IU/ml IL-2 and about 10 ug/ml peptides. Cultures got half-medium changes with IL-2 on days 3 and 7. TCRdb keeps only in-frame clones here, not all; method: immunoSEQ multiplex PCR. Of 20,000 to 25,000 clones in the sample, 68% were seen once. As to this clone: Its specificity is unknown.

The sequenced sample was CD4+ T cells from PBMCs cultured with HCoV-NL63 spike peptides, obtained before COVID-19 vaccination. This chain uses TRBV4-1 with TRBJ2-7; a weak D match, TRBD1 (6 bases). The sequence was obtained from a human donor who received a COVID-19 vaccine. CDR3 in DNA: TGCGCCAGCAGCCAAAGACTGACCGGGACAACGACTTCCTACGAGCAGTACTTC. Residues: CASSQRLTGTTTSYEQYF.